The 30 T cell receptor beta chains reported below all come from one sample, sequenced in a study of persistence of HIV-infected CD4 T cells. The stimulus was lysate of CMV-infected fibroblasts, around 11 ug/mL. CD40L/CD69 double-negative CD45RO-high memory CD4+ T cells were collected. These receptors are not linked to any known antigen. Sequencing used immunoSEQ version 4 in survey mode. The data were produced by immunoSEQ multiplex PCR, yet TCRdb's version contains in-frame clones alone and is incomplete. In the table there are about 33,000 clones, around 76% of which are singletons. The material was CD4+ T cells sorted from PBMCs after roughly 18-hour stimulation, obtained from a patient who received antiretroviral therapy. These receptors were taken from an adult woman with HIV who was CMV-seropositive.

The rearrangement uses TRBV29-1 and TRBJ2-7; 9 bases agree with TRBD2. Germline V gene lookup returns CDR1 SQVTM and CDR2 ANQGSEA. The CDR3 consists of 14 residues. The junction had 2 bases not matched to a gene; V was cut back by 2 bases and J by 0 bases. The CDR3 region has the DNA TGCAGCGTTGAACTAGCGGGACGCTCCTACGAGCAGTACTTC. Protein product: CSVELAGRSYEQYF.

The CDR3 here is CASSIAGGNYGYTF. The CDR3, as DNA: TGTGCCAGTAGTATAGCAGGGGGCAACTATGGCTACACCTTC. The chain employs TRBV19 and TRBJ1-2; 8 positions agree with TRBD1. CDR3 size: 14 residues. Germline CDR1 and CDR2: LNHDA and SQIVND (reference sequence). V gave up 1 base and J gave up 2 bases; unmatched junction bases: 0.

The chain joins TRBV3-1 (or the pseudogene TRBV3-2) to TRBJ2-5, with D possibly TRBD2 on 6 matching bases. The CDR3 consists of 18 residues. CDR1 and CDR2 (germline): LGHDT, YNNKEL (reference sequence). Trimming pared 0 bases from V and 4 bases from J, leaving 21 bases between. CDR3 in amino acids: CASSQDLAAGSKAETQYF. CDR3 DNA: TGTGCCAGCAGCCAAGATTTGGCGGCGGGGTCCAAGGCAGAGACCCAGTACTTC.

The J gene is TRBJ1-2, the V gene TRBV5-6; 7 bases fit TRBD1. CDR3 length equals 13 residues. Germline lookup yields CDR1 SGHDT and CDR2 YYEEEE. V trimming: 5 bases; J trimming: 5 bases; junction bases outside the gene matches: 6. CDR3 amino acids: CASSRDSEYGYTF. In nucleotides, the CDR3 is TGTGCCAGCAGTCGGGACAGCGAATATGGCTACACCTTC.

This chain links TRBV5-1 with TRBJ1-1; weak D call: TRBD1 (6 bases). The CDR3 runs to 15 residues. The germline CDR1 and CDR2 sequences are SGHRS and YFSETQ. With 4 bases removed from V and 2 bases from J, the gap between germline ends came to 15 bases. CDR3 loop: CASSPNGTPNTEAFF. CDR3 coding DNA: TGCGCCAGCAGCCCCAATGGGACACCCAACACTGAAGCTTTCTTT.

This chain joins TRBV3-1 (or the pseudogene TRBV3-2) and TRBJ2-3; D remains ambiguous. Trimming removed 1 base from V and 4 bases from J, with 3 bases in between. The germline gives CDR1 LGHDT, CDR2 YNNKEL (reference sequence). This CDR3 region has 12 residues. In DNA, the CDR3 is TGTGCCAGCAGCCAAGGGGCAGATACGCAGTATTTT. Translation gives CASSQGADTQYF.

The chain is built from TRBV2 and TRBJ1-1, with TRBD1 identical over 11 bases. CDR3 length: 16 amino acids. CDR1 is SNHLY and CDR2 is FYNNEI in the germline V gene. The V segment lost 8 bases and the J segment 0 bases; nucleotides outside the gene matches: 8. This chain's CDR3 is CASRRVGQGVNTEAFF. The DNA for the CDR3 is TGTGCCAGCCGTCGGGTGGGACAGGGGGTGAACACTGAAGCTTTCTTT.

The gene calls are TRBV28 and TRBJ2-5; TRBD2 matches at 14 bases. This CDR3 has 16 amino acids. Germline V lookup: CDR1 MDHEN, CDR2 SYDVKM. V lost 3 bases, J lost 4 bases, and 4 bases stayed unmatched. DNA of the CDR3: TGTGCCAGCAGTTTGACTAGCGGGGGGGGGCGAGAGACCCAGTACTTC. Translating it yields CASSLTSGGGRETQYF.

This chain uses TRBV13 with TRBJ2-7, with 9 nucleotides matching TRBD1. This CDR3 has 16 residues. J gave up 4 bases and V 1 base, and 8 bases lay outside the gene matches. Germline lookup yields CDR1 PRHDT and CDR2 FYEKMQ (reference sequence). The CDR3 region is CASSLAGDRDKYEQYF. The CDR3 DNA reads as TGTGCCAGCAGCTTAGCGGGGGACAGGGATAAATACGAGCAGTACTTC.

V is TRBV5-5 and J is TRBJ2-1; TRBD2 agrees at 11 bases. From germline, CDR1 is SGHKS and CDR2 YYEKEE (reference sequence). The V and J ends lost 2 bases and 2 bases, in that order; junction bases with no gene match: 0. CDR3 length: 15 amino acids. Here the CDR3 reads CASSLLAGAYNEQFF. CDR3 in DNA: TGTGCCAGCAGCTTACTAGCGGGAGCCTACAATGAGCAGTTCTTC.

The rearrangement links TRBV6-1 to TRBJ1-1; tentative D call: TRBD1 (5 bases). V was pared by 0 bases and J by 0 bases, with 8 bases between. The CDR3 covers 15 residues. Germline CDR1 MNHNS, CDR2 SASEGT. The CDR3 DNA sequence: TGTGCCAGCAGTGAAGCGGGGACGGTGAACACTGAAGCTTTCTTT. Its protein is CASSEAGTVNTEAFF.

The V call is TRBV27, the J call TRBJ2-1; 10 bases align to TRBD2. Germline V CDR1 and CDR2: MNHEY, SMNVEV (reference sequence). Trimming cost V 0 bases and J 3 bases; bases outside gene matches: 2. The CDR3 has 16 amino acids. As DNA, the CDR3 is TGTGCCAGCAGTTTATCATTAGCGGGGGGCTACAATGAGCAGTTCTTC. Translated: CASSLSLAGGYNEQFF.

CDR3 region: CASSPYGAPEPQHF. CDR3 sequence (DNA): TGTGCCAGCTCACCGTACGGGGCCCCTGAGCCCCAGCATTTT. The chain is built from TRBV18 and TRBJ1-5; a weak D match, TRBD1 (5 bases). Germline V gene data show CDR1 as KGHSH and CDR2 as LQKENI. The CDR3 is 14 amino acids. V lost 3 bases and J 8 bases, leaving 14 bases between the germline ends.

The J gene is TRBJ1-2, the V gene TRBV5-1; D is undetermined. V was trimmed by 4 bases and J by 2 bases, leaving 9 bases between them. Germline CDR1 and CDR2: SGHRS and YFSETQ. The CDR3 runs to 13 residues. The CDR3 spells CASSPEGNYGYTF. CDR3 in DNA: TGCGCCAGCAGCCCAGAAGGGAACTATGGCTACACCTTC.

The chain employs TRBV15 and TRBJ2-7; D assignment may be TRBD1 or TRBD2 (5 bases each). Germline-derived CDR1 and CDR2 are LNHNV and YYDKDF (reference sequence). The CDR3 sequence is 14 residues long. V was shortened by 0 bases and J by 3 bases, with 9 bases between the two germline ends. DNA of the CDR3: TGTGCCACCAGCAGAGACCCAGGGAGCTACGAGCAGTACTTC. Its translation is CATSRDPGSYEQYF.

The chain recombines TRBV29-1 with TRBJ2-4; D may be TRBD1 or TRBD2 (6 bases each). This CDR3 is built from 15 residues. Germline V gives CDR1 SQVTM, CDR2 ANQGSEA. V was shortened by 1 base and J by 3 bases, with 13 bases between the two germline ends. CDR3 sequence: CSVEVWGRGKNIQYF. The CDR3 region has the DNA TGCAGCGTTGAAGTTTGGGGGCGGGGCAAAAACATTCAGTACTTC.

The CDR3: CASSRTSGSTDTQYF. The CDR3 bases are TGTGCCAGCAGCCGCACTAGCGGGAGCACAGATACGCAGTATTTT. This sequence joins TRBV2 and TRBJ2-3, with 9 bases identical to TRBD2. The length of the CDR3 is 15 residues. Germline CDR1 reads SNHLY; CDR2 reads FYNNEI. J lost 0 bases, V lost 6 bases, and 4 bases had no gene match.

The DNA of the CDR3 is TGTGCCAGCAGTCCGCTAGGCAGGAGGCTCTATGGCTACACCTTC. It is translated as CASSPLGRRLYGYTF. The rearrangement uses TRBV6-5 and TRBJ1-2; D gene uncertain. The germline V and J ends were trimmed by 5 bases and 4 bases, with 17 bases remaining between them. The CDR3 length is 15 residues. The germline gives CDR1 MNHEY, CDR2 SVGAGI.

The genes are TRBV19 and TRBJ2-7; D is perhaps TRBD1 (6 bases). The V end was cut by 5 bases, the J end by 4 bases, with 9 bases between. CDR1 is LNHDA, CDR2 SQIVND, per germline (reference sequence). This CDR3 has 12 residues. The CDR3 nucleotides are TGTGCCAGTAGTCCACAGGGATACGAGCAGTACTTC. Amino acids: CASSPQGYEQYF.

A single count supports this clone. The rearrangement links TRBV24-1 to TRBJ2-3; D unclear. This CDR3 contains 13 residues. Germline V gene lookup returns CDR1 KGHDR and CDR2 SFDVKD. V was clipped by 7 bases and J by 4 bases, with 11 bases between them. This CDR3 is CATSPSWADTQYF. As DNA, the CDR3 is TGTGCCACCAGCCCCTCGTGGGCAGATACGCAGTATTTT.

The chain couples TRBV5-6 to TRBJ1-5; 7 bases agree with TRBD1. This CDR3 is built from 16 residues. The trim removed 4 bases at V and 3 bases at J, leaving 10 bases unmatched. The germline V gene encodes CDR1 SGHDT and CDR2 YYEEEE. CDR3 sequence reads: CASSLWGTDINQPQHF. DNA of the CDR3: TGTGCCAGCAGCCTGTGGGGGACAGACATCAATCAGCCCCAGCATTTT. Supplemented by reference TRBV5-6 and TRBJ1-5, the full variable domain reads DAGVTQSPTHLIKTRGQQVTLRCSPKSGHDTVSWYQQALGQGPQFIFQYYEEEERQRGNFPDRFSGHQFPNYSSELNVNALLLGDSALYLCASSLWGTDINQPQHFGDGTRLSIL.

This clone was seen only once. The chain uses TRBV5-1 and TRBJ1-2; 8 nucleotides line up with TRBD1. This CDR3 is built from 14 residues. CDR1 and CDR2 from the germline V gene are SGHRS and YFSETQ. V shed 4 bases and J 5 bases; nucleotides not matched to a gene: 7. Written as DNA, the CDR3 is TGCGCCAGCAGCACAGGACAGGGCGGTTATGGCTACACCTTC. Translation: CASSTGQGGYGYTF. Based on the CDR3 plus reference TRBV5-1 and TRBJ1-2, the full variable domain is KAGVTQTPRYLIKTRGQQVTLSCSPISGHRSVSWYQQTPGQGLQFLFEYFSETQRNKGNFPGRFSGRQFSNSRSEMNVSTLELGDSALYLCASSTGQGGYGYTFGSGTRLTVV.

The chain recombines TRBV7-2 with TRBJ1-1; a weak D match, TRBD1 (5 bases). V was cut by 4 bases and J by 10 bases, with 22 bases left in between. Germline V gene data show CDR1 as SGHTA and CDR2 as FQGNSA. The CDR3 extends over 15 amino acids. CDR3 loop: CASSYGTGNTRGAFF. In DNA, the CDR3 is TGTGCCAGCAGCTACGGGACGGGAAACACTAGGGGAGCTTTCTTT.

The gene calls are TRBV19 and TRBJ2-1; 9 bases match TRBD1. Germline V lookup: CDR1 LNHDA, CDR2 SQIVND (reference sequence). The CDR3 totals 16 residues. The V gene end was trimmed by 5 bases and the J gene end by 7 bases; junction bases not matched to a gene: 12. The CDR3 DNA reads TGTGCCAGTAGTTCCCCGGGACAGGGAACTGGTAATGAGCAGTTCTTC. It yields the protein CASSSPGQGTGNEQFF.

The V and J genes are TRBV24-1 and TRBJ2-1, with D hard to call. CDR3 length equals 13 residues. Germline CDR1 and CDR2: KGHDR and SFDVKD. Trimming shortened V by 9 bases and J by 7 bases, and 15 bases separated the two germline ends. CDR3 region: CATASPLRNEQFF. The DNA for the CDR3 is TGTGCCACCGCGAGCCCACTTAGAAATGAGCAGTTCTTC.

This clone occurred once. The chain recombines TRBV24-1 with TRBJ1-5; D remains unclear. Trimming removed 4 bases from V and 4 bases from J, with 4 bases in between. The CDR3 totals 12 residues. CDR1 and CDR2 from the germline V gene are KGHDR and SFDVKD. CDR3 amino acids: CATSDQNQPQHF. The DNA for the CDR3 is TGTGCCACCAGTGACCAGAATCAGCCCCAGCATTTT.

This clone was found once. The chain links TRBV6-1 to TRBJ2-4; D perhaps matches TRBD2 (5 bases). V lost 1 base and J 3 bases, leaving 10 bases between the germline ends. Germline CDR1 and CDR2: MNHNS and SASEGT. The CDR3 length is 15 residues. The CDR3 here is CASSEGVARKNIQYF. Written as DNA, the CDR3 is TGTGCCAGCAGTGAAGGGGTAGCGCGCAAAAACATTCAGTACTTC.

This clone was recorded a few times. This chain uses TRBV6-5 with TRBJ2-1; TRBD1 agrees at 8 bases. Trimming removed 6 bases from V and 6 bases from J; junction bases left unmatched: 10. The germline V gene has CDR1 MNHEY and CDR2 SVGAGI. This CDR3 region has 15 residues. CDR3 sequence: CASSTSSGGRNEQFF. The CDR3 DNA sequence: TGTGCCAGCAGCACATCCTCAGGGGGCCGCAATGAGCAGTTCTTC.

The chain carries TRBV5-6 and TRBJ1-1; tentatively, D is TRBD1 (6 bases). V was cut by 0 bases and J by 4 bases, with 13 bases left in between. CDR1 SGHDT and CDR2 YYEEEE come from the germline V gene. The CDR3 has 15 residues. CDR3 sequence (DNA): TGTGCCAGCAGCTTGGTAGCGGGGGGCAGCACTGAAGCTTTCTTT. It is translated as CASSLVAGGSTEAFF. Combining the CDR3 with reference TRBV5-6 and TRBJ1-1 gives the whole variable domain DAGVTQSPTHLIKTRGQQVTLRCSPKSGHDTVSWYQQALGQGPQFIFQYYEEEERQRGNFPDRFSGHQFPNYSSELNVNALLLGDSALYLCASSLVAGGSTEAFFGQGTRLTVV.

The chain employs TRBV10-1 and TRBJ1-2; unclear D gene. Germline assignment: CDR1 WNHNN and CDR2 SYGVQD (reference sequence). The V and J ends lost 9 bases and 4 bases respectively, with 15 bases between them. This CDR3 region has 13 residues. CDR3 nucleotides: TGCGCCAGACCACAGTTTGGGGTCTATGGCTACACCTTC. Protein product: CARPQFGVYGYTF.